The T cell receptor beta chain under discussion was sequenced for a study of T cell responses to AZD1222 COVID-19 vaccine. Looking at the study overall: Pooled samples include second doses given at about 4 or 12 weeks. The study, taken as a whole, reports: Repertoire sampling happened only post peak T cell response. Clonal diversity was possibly underestimated, and white British individuals and females predominated among donors.

This CDR3 is 14 amino acids long. The germline V gene encodes CDR1 MNHEY and CDR2 SVGAGI. With 5 bases removed from V and 0 bases from J, the gap between germline ends came to 8 bases. Assay used: immunoSEQ multiplex PCR; TCRdb lists only in-frame clones, some missing. Of about 68,000 clones listed, around 80% are singletons. A remark on this clone: Its antigen is as yet unknown.

The specimen comprised peripheral blood, sampled on day 0 of AZD1222 vaccination. The chain employs TRBV6-5 and TRBJ1-3; a possible D gene is TRBD1 (5 bases). The sequence was obtained from an adult in good health. This CDR3 reads CASSRQTSGNTIYF. The DNA of the CDR3 is TGTGCCAGCAGTCGACAGACCTCTGGAAACACCATATATTTT.